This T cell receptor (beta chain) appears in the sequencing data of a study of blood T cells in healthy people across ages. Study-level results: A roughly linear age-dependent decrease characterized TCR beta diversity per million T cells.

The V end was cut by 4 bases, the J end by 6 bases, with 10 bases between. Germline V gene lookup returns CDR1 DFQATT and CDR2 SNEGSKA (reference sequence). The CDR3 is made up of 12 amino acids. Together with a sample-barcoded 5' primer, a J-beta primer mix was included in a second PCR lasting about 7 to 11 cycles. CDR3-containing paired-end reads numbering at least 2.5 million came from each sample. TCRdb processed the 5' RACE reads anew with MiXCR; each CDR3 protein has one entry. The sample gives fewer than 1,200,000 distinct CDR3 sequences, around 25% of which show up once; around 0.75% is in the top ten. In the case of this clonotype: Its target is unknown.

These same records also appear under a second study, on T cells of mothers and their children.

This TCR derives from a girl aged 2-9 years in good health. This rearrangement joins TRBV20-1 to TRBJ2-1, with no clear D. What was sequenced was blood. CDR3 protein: CSAIDLGNEQFF. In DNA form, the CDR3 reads TGCAGTGCTATAGACTTGGGCAATGAGCAGTTCTTC.